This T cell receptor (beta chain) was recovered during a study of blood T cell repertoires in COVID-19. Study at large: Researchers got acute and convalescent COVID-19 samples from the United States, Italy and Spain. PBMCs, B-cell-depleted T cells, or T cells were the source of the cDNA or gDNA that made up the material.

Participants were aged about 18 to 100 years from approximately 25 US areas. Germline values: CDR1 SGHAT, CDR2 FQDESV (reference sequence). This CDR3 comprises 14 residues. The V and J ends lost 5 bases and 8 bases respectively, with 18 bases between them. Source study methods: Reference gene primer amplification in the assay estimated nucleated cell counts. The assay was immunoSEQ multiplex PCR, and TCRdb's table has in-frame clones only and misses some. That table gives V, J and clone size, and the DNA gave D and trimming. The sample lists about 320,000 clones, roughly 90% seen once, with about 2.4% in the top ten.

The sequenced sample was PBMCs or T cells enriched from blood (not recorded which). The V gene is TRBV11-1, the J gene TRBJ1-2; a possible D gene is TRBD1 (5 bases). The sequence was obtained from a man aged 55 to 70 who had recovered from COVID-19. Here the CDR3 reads CASSDTGDSRGYTF. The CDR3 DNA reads TGTGCCAGCAGCGACACAGGCGACTCCCGGGGCTACACCTTC. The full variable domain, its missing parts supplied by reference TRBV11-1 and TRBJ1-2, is EAEVAQSPRYKITEKSQAVAFWCDPISGHATLYWYRQILGQGPELLVQFQDESVVDDSQLPKDRFSAERLKGVDSTLKIQPAELGDSAMYLCASSDTGDSRGYTFGSGTRLTVV.